Following are 28 T cell receptor beta chains from one sample sequenced in a study of early T cells in non-severe SARS-CoV-2 infection. Using its own MiXCR run on the 5' RACE reads, TCRdb lists one record per CDR3 protein. The sample lists 30,000 to 40,000 distinct CDR3 sequences; less than 8.5% were seen once. The input for sequencing was whole blood, taken at baseline. These receptors came from an adult who was a healthcare worker with PCR-confirmed SARS-CoV-2 infection or an uninfected control (not recorded which).

This clonotype was seen a handful of times. This chain links TRBV20-1 with TRBJ2-1; no clear D gene. Germline V gives CDR1 DFQATT, CDR2 SNEGSKA (reference sequence). This CDR3 has 14 residues. The V end was cut by 0 bases, the J end by 3 bases, with 9 bases between. CDR3 in amino acids: CSARDWTFYNEQFF. CDR3 in DNA: TGCAGTGCTAGAGATTGGACCTTCTACAATGAGCAGTTCTTC.

This clonotype has just a few counts. The rearrangement links TRBV9 to TRBJ2-3; D possibly corresponds to TRBD1 (6 bases). CDR1 and CDR2 from the germline V gene are SGDLS and YYNGEE. The V gene lost 3 bases and the J gene lost 4 bases, with 15 bases spanning the gap. The CDR3 runs 15 residues. Written as DNA, the CDR3 is TGTGCCAGCAGCGCTCTCCCCGACAGGCCAGATACGCAGTATTTT. It encodes CASSALPDRPDTQYF.

The J gene is TRBJ2-2, the V gene TRBV6-2 or TRBV6-3; 9 bases match TRBD2. Germline V lookup: CDR1 MNHEY, CDR2 SVGEGT. There are 17 residues in the CDR3. Germline trimming cut 2 bases from V and 3 bases from J; bases unmatched to any gene: 7. CDR3 loop: CASSYAITSGYTGELFF. The CDR3 DNA reads as TGTGCCAGCAGTTACGCCATCACTAGCGGGTACACCGGGGAGCTGTTTTTT.

This clonotype was observed a few times. The rearrangement joins TRBV6-6 to TRBJ2-7, with TRBD1 identical over 9 bases. The CDR3 totals 15 residues. V was clipped by 6 bases and J by 0 bases; unmatched bases: 6. In germline, CDR1 is MNHNY, CDR2 SVGAGI (reference sequence). The CDR3 loop is CASSLPGQGSYEQYV. The CDR3 coding sequence is TGTGCCAGCAGCTTACCGGGACAGGGCTCCTACGAGCAGTACGTC.

This clonotype has a count of ten or more. This chain uses TRBV20-1 with TRBJ2-1; TRBD2 aligns across 12 bases. Germline trimming cut 2 bases from V and 13 bases from J; bases unmatched to any gene: 15. The CDR3 runs 16 residues. Germline V lookup: CDR1 DFQATT, CDR2 SNEGSKA (reference sequence). The CDR3 loop reads CSARSKLAGGSTSQFF. The CDR3 nucleotides read TGCAGTGCTAGATCCAAACTAGCGGGAGGTTCCACCTCACAGTTCTTC.

This clonotype appeared a few times. The chain links TRBV3-1 to TRBJ1-2, with unresolved D. This CDR3 is 15 amino acids long. The V and J ends lost 0 bases and 0 bases respectively, with 8 bases between them. Germline V gene sequence: CDR1 LGHDT, CDR2 YNNKEL (reference sequence). CDR3 protein: CASSQEDNSNYGYTF. CDR3 DNA sequence: TGTGCCAGCAGCCAAGAAGACAATTCTAACTATGGCTACACCTTC.

This clonotype was observed a few times. V usage is TRBV20-1 and J usage is TRBJ2-3; tentative D call: TRBD1 (6 bases). Germline-derived CDR1 and CDR2 are DFQATT and SNEGSKA (reference sequence). Trimming removed 6 bases at V and 9 bases at J, with 22 bases between. The CDR3 sequence is 14 residues long. The CDR3 reads CSANEDSSGYTQYF. CDR3 in DNA: TGCAGTGCGAATGAGGACAGTTCAGGATACACGCAGTATTTT.

This chain uses TRBV4-1 with TRBJ2-3; TRBD2 aligns across 14 bases. Germline CDR1 MGHRA, CDR2 YSYEKL. The CDR3 is 17 residues long. V lost 0 bases to trimming and J lost 5 bases; unmatched junction nucleotides: 4. The CDR3 is CASSQDGTSGGGDTQYF. The CDR3 nucleotides read TGCGCCAGCAGCCAAGATGGGACTAGCGGGGGCGGAGATACGCAGTATTTT.

The genes are TRBV12-3 or TRBV12-4 and TRBJ2-3; no reliable D call. This CDR3 has 16 amino acids. V lost 6 bases to trimming and J lost 0 bases, with 16 bases between them. In DNA form, the CDR3 reads TGTGCCAGCAGGATCACCCCCCAGGCTAGCACAGATACGCAGTATTTT. It codes for CASRITPQASTDTQYF.

This clonotype showed up just a few times. The chain joins TRBV4-3 to TRBJ1-1; the D is unclear. This CDR3 is built from 13 residues. The V end lost 0 bases, the J end lost 5 bases, and 7 bases lay between the germline ends. Germline assignment: CDR1 LGHNA and CDR2 YSLEER. CDR3 nucleotides: TGCGCCAGCAGCCAAGATCCCCTGACTGAAGCTTTCTTT. Encoded protein: CASSQDPLTEAFF.

This clonotype was counted a few times. The V gene is TRBV12-3 or TRBV12-4, the J gene TRBJ2-4, with no clear D. The CDR3 totals 14 residues. V lost 5 bases and J lost 3, with 11 bases in between. The CDR3 bases are TGTGCCAGCAGTATTCCTCTCGACAAAAACATTCAGTACTTC. This codes for CASSIPLDKNIQYF.

This clonotype has a count of ten or more. The chain's CDR3 is CASSLEPGLPYEQYF. CDR3 nucleotides: TGTGCCAGCAGCTTAGAGCCGGGACTTCCCTACGAGCAGTACTTC. The chain links TRBV7-6 to TRBJ2-7; TRBD2 might be the D (6 bases). CDR1 and CDR2 (germline): SGHVS, FNYEAQ. Between the trimmed V and J ends, which lost 1 base and 2 bases, there was a span of 12 bases. CDR3 length: 15 amino acids.

The table lists this clonotype with many counts. V gene TRBV20-1 combines with J gene TRBJ1-1, with D possibly TRBD1 on 5 matching bases. CDR3 size: 13 residues. V was cut by 0 bases and J by 6 bases, with 11 bases left in between. Germline V CDR1 and CDR2: DFQATT, SNEGSKA (reference sequence). CDR3 bases: TGCAGTGCTAGAGATTACACGGGACCTGAAGCTTTCTTT. Protein product: CSARDYTGPEAFF.

The chain uses TRBV28 and TRBJ1-4; D unclear. CDR3 length: 15 residues. Germline assignment: CDR1 MDHEN and CDR2 SYDVKM. Between the trimmed V and J ends, which lost 6 bases and 6 bases, there was a span of 17 bases. The chain's CDR3 is CASSKVTAGDEKLFF. In nucleotides, the CDR3 is TGTGCCAGCAGCAAGGTCACGGCCGGTGATGAAAAACTGTTTTTT.

The chain is built from TRBV6-2 or TRBV6-3 and TRBJ1-1; 7 bases agree with TRBD1. CDR3 length: 13 residues. V lost 7 bases, J lost 6 bases, and 8 bases stayed unmatched. Germline assignment: CDR1 MNHEY and CDR2 SVGEGT. Here the CDR3 DNA reads TGTGCCAGCATGCTGACAGGGTACTCTGAAGCTTTCTTT. Translating it yields CASMLTGYSEAFF.

The sample holds many counts of this clonotype. The CDR3 reads CASSQVGGGSVSGNTIYF. CDR3 bases: TGTGCCAGCAGCCAAGTTGGGGGGGGCTCGGTATCTGGAAACACCATATATTTT. This rearrangement joins TRBV4-2 to TRBJ1-3; tentatively, D is TRBD1 (6 bases). V shed 1 base and J shed 1 base, with 17 bases lying between them. This CDR3 region has 18 residues. Germline CDR1 is LGHNA and CDR2 is YNFKEQ.

This clonotype was counted at least ten times. The chain is built from TRBV12-3 or TRBV12-4 and TRBJ2-5; D unclear. V lost 2 bases and J lost 3, with 16 bases in between. CDR3 size: 16 residues. CDR3 in DNA: TGTGCCAGCAGTTTAAGGGTAAGGGTGTCGGAAGAGACCCAGTACTTC. Its translation is CASSLRVRVSEETQYF.

This clonotype was seen more than once but under ten times. The genes are TRBV15 and TRBJ1-6, with D possibly being TRBD1 (5 bases). Germline V gene sequence: CDR1 LNHNV, CDR2 YYDKDF (reference sequence). V lost 3 bases, J lost 8 bases, and 14 bases lay in between. The CDR3 is 15 amino acids. CDR3 sequence: CATSRTVRADSPLHF. CDR3 in DNA: TGTGCCACCAGCAGGACAGTCCGCGCTGATTCACCCCTCCACTTT.

There are many counts of this clonotype. The J gene is TRBJ1-5, the V gene TRBV20-1; D not resolved. This CDR3 is 16 amino acids long. Between the trimmed V and J ends, which lost 2 bases and 0 bases, there was a span of 14 bases. CDR1 is DFQATT and CDR2 is SNEGSKA in the germline V gene (reference sequence). CDR3 sequence (DNA): TGCAGTGCTAGACCAGGAGGCAGAGATAGCAATCAGCCCCAGCATTTT. This translates into CSARPGGRDSNQPQHF.

Ten or more counts support this clonotype. The chain uses TRBV27 and TRBJ2-5, with TRBD2 matching 14 bases. The V gene end was trimmed by 10 bases and the J gene end by 2 bases; junction bases not matched to a gene: 6. Per germline, CDR1 MNHEY and CDR2 SMNVEV (reference sequence). This CDR3 has 15 residues. CDR3: CATQGTSGSQETQYF. Here the CDR3 DNA reads TGTGCCACTCAGGGGACTAGCGGGAGTCAAGAGACCCAGTACTTC.

This clonotype has at least ten counts. This chain connects TRBV11-3 to TRBJ2-3; TRBD2 matches at 12 bases. Losses at the gene ends were 5 bases for V and 0 bases for J; bases not matched to a gene: 3. CDR1 and CDR2 (germline): SGHNT, YENEEA. The CDR3 has 16 residues. CDR3 amino acids: CASSRGTSGSTDTQYF. The CDR3 nucleotides read TGTGCCAGCAGCCGAGGGACTAGCGGGAGCACAGATACGCAGTATTTT.

This clonotype occurred many times. The chain has TRBV12-3 or TRBV12-4 and TRBJ2-7; 7 bases are a match to TRBD2. The CDR3 has 17 amino acids. V lost 5 bases to trimming and J lost 0 bases; unmatched junction nucleotides: 13. Here the CDR3 reads CASSQLGPSGISYEQYF. CDR3 in DNA: TGTGCCAGCAGTCAACTAGGGCCTAGCGGAATCTCCTACGAGCAGTACTTC.

This clonotype was seen more than once but under ten times. The chain is built from TRBV7-9 and TRBJ2-1; 10 bases are shared with TRBD2. This CDR3 is 13 amino acids long. Germline lookup yields CDR1 SEHNR and CDR2 FQNEAQ (reference sequence). V lost 11 bases and J lost 4; bases outside the gene matches: 5. Here the CDR3 reads CAGTSEIYNEQFF. CDR3 nucleotides: TGTGCCGGGACTAGCGAAATATACAATGAGCAGTTCTTC.

This clonotype was picked up many times. V usage is TRBV5-4 and J usage is TRBJ2-2, with D unclear. V was trimmed by 1 base and J by 4 bases, leaving 8 bases between them. Germline V gene data show CDR1 as SGHNT and CDR2 as YYREEE (reference sequence). This CDR3 region has 14 residues. The CDR3 DNA follows: TGTGCCAGCAGCTTGCAGGATACCACCGGGGAGCTGTTTTTT. This encodes CASSLQDTTGELFF.

This clonotype has more than one count but fewer than ten. The rearrangement links TRBV11-2 to TRBJ2-4; a possible D gene is TRBD1 (5 bases). The V end was cut by 5 bases, the J end by 1 base, with 15 bases between. The length of the CDR3 is 16 residues. CDR1 SGHAT and CDR2 FQNNGV come from the germline V gene. CDR3 amino acids: CASSLRAQVAKNIQYF. CDR3 coding DNA: TGTGCCAGCAGCCTCAGGGCCCAGGTGGCCAAAAACATTCAGTACTTC.

This sequence joins TRBV12-3 or TRBV12-4 and TRBJ1-3; D possibly corresponds to TRBD1 (5 bases). The V end was cut by 6 bases, the J end by 2 bases, with 20 bases between. The CDR3 totals 17 residues. CDR3 DNA: TGTGCCAGCAGATCAACAGGCTCACTTGATGCTGGAAACACCATATATTTT. Its translation: CASRSTGSLDAGNTIYF.

The J gene is TRBJ2-7, the V gene TRBV6-4; D is possibly TRBD2 (6 bases). CDR1 MRHNA and CDR2 SNTAGT come from the germline V gene. This CDR3 spans 14 amino acids. Trimming removed 7 bases at V and 6 bases at J, with 19 bases between. CDR3 in amino acids: CASIVAGSLSEQYV. For the CDR3, the DNA is TGTGCCAGCATTGTGGCCGGGAGCCTTAGCGAGCAGTACGTC.

This clonotype occurred many times. CDR3 sequence: CASRTYSSYEQYF. The CDR3 DNA follows: TGTGCCAGCAGGACGTATAGCTCCTACGAGCAGTACTTC. V usage is TRBV6-2 or TRBV6-3 and J usage is TRBJ2-7; no clear D gene. Trimming left V 6 bases short and J 0 bases short, with 9 bases between. The CDR3 loop spans 13 amino acids. The germline CDR1 and CDR2 sequences are MNHEY and SVGEGT.